Below, one TCR beta chain is given with its context. The sample is drawn from a study of blood T cell repertoires in COVID-19. This table comes from immunoSEQ multiplex PCR, and its TCRdb copy is limited to in-frame clones, with some not included. The table has 100,000 to 150,000 clones, more than 85% seen once; the top ten hold 15% to 20%. The TCR was taken from a man aged 50 or older with active or convalescent COVID-19. Sequenced material: peripheral blood.

In DNA form, the CDR3 reads TGTGCCAGCAGCTCGACAGGGACGAGCTCCTACGAGCAGTACTTC. Protein product: CASSSTGTSSYEQYF. The J gene is TRBJ2-7, the V gene TRBV7-9; 7 bases agree with TRBD1. The J segment lost 0 bases and the V segment lost 4 bases, leaving 6 bases of the junction unmatched. The CDR3 sequence is 15 residues long. Germline-derived CDR1 and CDR2 are SEHNR and FQNEAQ (reference sequence).